Listed below are T cell receptor beta chains from one sample, sequenced in a study of radiation and T cells in renal cell carcinoma. Profiling relied on immunoSEQ multiplex PCR, and the TCRdb table lists in-frame clones only, not all of them. The repertoire has roughly 100,000 clones, 75% to 85% of them found once; the top ten carry approximately 7.8%. Sequenced material: blood, taken from a patient whose treatment included radiotherapy and nephrectomy. The source of these receptors is a man in his sixties with renal cell carcinoma. CDR3s include the opening cysteine and the closing phenylalanine or tryptophan. The D gene is left open where the match is weak. Clone size appears in some rows only: once, few, many, or a class for an expanded clone.

cdr3_nt cdr3_aa j_call clone_size d_call v_call cdr3_length
TGTGCCAGCAGTGACAGGGGGACTGAAGCTTTCTTT CASSDRGTEAFF TRBJ1-1 few TRBD1 TRBV28 12
TGTGCCAGCAGCGATGAGGTCCGCAGAAACGCAGATACGCAGTATTTT CASSDEVRRNADTQYF TRBJ2-3 - - TRBV5-6 16
TGTGCCAGCAGACTAGCGGCCAACTCCTACGAGCAGTACTTC CASRLAANSYEQYF TRBJ2-7 - TRBD2 TRBV6-6 14
TGTGCCAGCAGCCGAGGACAGGGCCCTTATACTGAAGCTTTCTTT CASSRGQGPYTEAFF TRBJ1-1 once TRBD1 TRBV7-9 15
TGCGCCAGCAGCCATTCCTCTTCAGGACAGCGTTCCTACGAGCAGTACTTC CASSHSSSGQRSYEQYF TRBJ2-7 - - TRBV4-1 17
TGTGCCAGCAGCCCCTCCGGGAACGGGGTAGCGGGAGAAGGCGAGCAGTACTTC CASSPSGNGVAGEGEQYF TRBJ2-7 - TRBD2 TRBV9 18
TGTGCCAGCAGCTTAGTGGTAGGAGGACCCAAGACCCAGTACTTC CASSLVVGGPKTQYF TRBJ2-5 - - TRBV7-8 15
TGTGCCAGCACTCAGGGCCTAGCGGCCTACGAGCAGTACTTC CASTQGLAAYEQYF TRBJ2-7 - TRBD2 TRBV9 14
TGTGCCAGCAGCCCCCGACGGGGCTACGAGCAGTACTTC CASSPRRGYEQYF TRBJ2-7 - - TRBV7-7 13
TGTGCCAGCAGCCCCGGACTAGCGGACCCCTACGAGCAGTACTTC CASSPGLADPYEQYF TRBJ2-7 - TRBD2 TRBV7-2 15
TGCAGCGTTGACTCGGGAGGCTACACCTTC CSVDSGGYTF TRBJ1-2 - - TRBV29-1 10
TGTGCCAGCAGCTCCCCCCCGGACAGGACCCAAGAGACCCAGTACTTC CASSSPPDRTQETQYF TRBJ2-5 - TRBD1 TRBV7-9 16
TGTGCCAGCAGTTCTCCCGGACAGCTACCAGATACGCAGTATTTT CASSSPGQLPDTQYF TRBJ2-3 - - TRBV28 15
TGTGCCAGCAGTTCCCCCAGTACAGGGGCCTATGGCTACACCTTC CASSSPSTGAYGYTF TRBJ1-2 - TRBD1 TRBV28 15
TGTGCCAGCAGGGGAATGGGGACTAATGAAAAACTGTTTTTT CASRGMGTNEKLFF TRBJ1-4 once - TRBV6-6 14
TGTGCCAGTAGTATTCAGGGGAGCACTGAAGCTTTCTTT CASSIQGSTEAFF TRBJ1-1 - - TRBV19 13
TGTGCCAGCAGCCGGACGACAGGGGAGAAAGATCAGCCCCAGCATTTT CASSRTTGEKDQPQHF TRBJ1-5 - - TRBV12-1 16